This TCR beta chain was identified during a study of CD4 T cells in relation to SARS-CoV-2 and coronaviruses. Study observations and caveats: Around 60% of donors had memory CD4+ clonotypes crossrecognizing SARS-CoV-2 and common cold coronavirus spike.

As concerns this clone: What it binds is unknown.

Assay: immunoSEQ multiplex PCR; the TCRdb copy retains only in-frame clones and omits some. The sample lists around 20,000 clones; just under 70% were seen once. The CDR3 is made up of 13 amino acids. The germline gives CDR1 MNHEY, CDR2 SVGAGI. V shed 2 bases and J shed 4 bases, with 6 bases lying between them. CD4+ T cells from unexposed donors were obtained before the COVID-19 pandemic (2011-2018). CD4+ T cells were isolated from the cells after around 9 days of culture. The TCR was taken from a human donor in good health. Sequencing was done on a sample of CD4+ T cells from PBMCs, cultured in vitro. The chain couples TRBV6-5 to TRBJ1-5; D remains ambiguous. The CDR3 nucleotides are TGTGCCAGCAGTTACGCGGGGAATCAGCCCCAGCATTTT. Its translation is CASSYAGNQPQHF.